The present T cell receptor beta chain was sequenced within a study of siplizumab effects on memory and regulatory T cells. General study findings and limits: Suppressive function of proliferating Tregs from siplizumab cultures was not confirmed.

Around 10^5 TCR templates underwent assay in every sample. TCRdb's table, derived via immunoSEQ multiplex PCR, lists solely in-frame clones and lacks some. The sample yields 87,000 or so clones, 90% seen once. Regarding this clone: The antigen remains unidentified. One end of the junction fails to match germline, which may point to a read error.

The CDR3 sequence is 18 residues long. The germline CDR1 and CDR2 sequences are SGHDN and FVKESK. The sequenced material came from CD4+ T cells sorted from blood. The sequence came from a human donor in good health. The chain combines TRBV14 with TRBJ1-1, with a tentative D call TRBD1 (5 bases). The CDR3 DNA sequence: TGTGTCAGCAGCCCCATCATTGGTTCGACCCCGGGGGACACTGAAGCTTTCTTT. Protein: CVSSPIIGSTPGDTEAFF. Using reference TRBV14 and TRBJ1-1 for the parts outside the CDR3, the full variable domain is EAGVTQFPSHSVIEKGQTVTLRCDPISGHDNLYWYRRVMGKEIKFLLHFVKESKQDESGMPNNRFLAERTGGTYSTLKVQPAELEDSGVYFCVSSPIIGSTPGDTEAFFGQGTRLTVV.